The 32 T cell receptor beta chains presented below share a single source sample, sequenced in a study of CD8+CD57+ T cells in acquired aplastic anemia. The TCR beta profiling, which covered VDJ combination and CDR3 sequence, was carried out using genomic DNA as the template. From the reads, TCRdb called clonotypes with MiXCR, one entry per CDR3 protein. The sample carries approximately 100,000 distinct CDR3 sequences, approximately 73% recorded once. Sequenced patients had shown CD8+CD57+ cell expansion by flow cytometry. The specimen sequenced was sorted CD4+, CD8+, or CD8+CD57+ T cells (not recorded which) from PBMCs. The receptor source for this set is a human donor with aplastic anemia.

A remark on this clonotype: One junction end does not reproduce the germline sequence, and a read error may be involved. The chain joins TRBV19 to TRBJ2-5; a weak D match, TRBD2 (6 bases). This CDR3 is 13 amino acids long. CDR1 LNHDA and CDR2 SQIVND come from the germline V gene (reference sequence). In nucleotides, the CDR3 is TGTGCCAGTAGTATTTCGCGCCGGGAGACCCAATACTTC. It specifies CASSISRRETQYF.

The V call is TRBV19, the J call TRBJ1-5; D unresolved. This CDR3 spans 14 amino acids. V lost 0 bases to trimming and J lost 7 bases, with 10 bases between them. Germline V gene sequence: CDR1 LNHDA, CDR2 SQIVND (reference sequence). The DNA of the CDR3 is TGTGCCAGTAGTATAGACTACAGAGGCCAGCCCCAGCATTTT. Residues: CASSIDYRGQPQHF.

This clonotype has a count of ten or more. The gene calls are TRBV7-9 and TRBJ2-7, with 9 bases fitting TRBD2. Germline CDR1 and CDR2: SEHNR and FQNEAQ (reference sequence). V trimming: 5 bases; J trimming: 0 bases; junction bases outside the gene matches: 5. This CDR3 is 15 amino acids long. The DNA of the CDR3 is TGTGCCAGCAGCCACCGCGGGAGGGGCTCCTACGAGCAGTACTTC. Residues: CASSHRGRGSYEQYF.

The V gene is TRBV25-1, the J gene TRBJ1-6, with D possibly matching TRBD1 (5 bases). CDR1 is MGHDK and CDR2 is SYGVNS in the germline V gene. The CDR3 spans 14 residues. Deletions cut 8 bases from V and 12 bases from J, with 20 bases between. The DNA for the CDR3 is TGTGCCAGCGGATCCGGGACGGATCACTTACCCCTCCACTTT. Amino acids: CASGSGTDHLPLHF.

J is TRBJ2-7 and V is TRBV2, with 10 bases that match TRBD2. Germline CDR1 and CDR2: SNHLY and FYNNEI. The V segment lost 5 bases and the J segment 7 bases; nucleotides outside the gene matches: 8. The CDR3 consists of 14 residues. The CDR3 DNA follows: TGTGCCAGCAGTATGACTAGCGGGTACGGAGAGCAGTACTTC. This translates into CASSMTSGYGEQYF.

This clonotype was observed once. This chain uses TRBV11-3 with TRBJ1-6, with D hard to call. The CDR3 is made up of 13 amino acids. Trimming took 1 base from V and 8 from J, leaving 6 bases between them. CDR1 SGHNT and CDR2 YENEEA come from the germline V gene. The CDR3 DNA follows: TGTGCCAGCAGCTTAGCTAGAGATTCACCCCTCCACTTT. It is translated as CASSLARDSPLHF.

The rearrangement uses TRBV10-3 and TRBJ1-1; D gene unclear. The CDR3 length is 11 residues. The germline V and J ends were trimmed by 10 bases and 0 bases, with 6 bases remaining between them. Germline CDR1 ENHRY, CDR2 SYGVKD. The CDR3 bases are TGTGCCACCTCCTTGAACACTGAAGCTTTCTTT. Its translation: CATSLNTEAFF.

This clonotype was detected only once. The CDR3 DNA reads as TGTGCCAGCGCTGACACCCGTGGTGAAAAACTGTTTTTT. This gives the protein CASADTRGEKLFF. The chain carries TRBV2 and TRBJ1-4, with D unresolved. The V end was cut by 8 bases, the J end by 7 bases, with 14 bases between. Germline V lookup: CDR1 SNHLY, CDR2 FYNNEI. The CDR3 is made up of 13 amino acids.

In DNA, the CDR3 is TGTGCCACCAGTGACCCCCGGGGCAAGGAGCAGTACTTC. It specifies CATSDPRGKEQYF. The V call is TRBV24-1, the J call TRBJ2-7; D tentatively reads TRBD1 or TRBD2 (5 bases each). The CDR3 consists of 13 residues. CDR1 is KGHDR, CDR2 SFDVKD, per germline. The germline V and J ends were trimmed by 4 bases and 7 bases, with 13 bases remaining between them.

Note on this clonotype: Since a much larger clone is just one base distant, this may be a read error. Here the CDR3 omits its conserved ending phenylalanine or tryptophan, so a read error is the likely source. The J gene is TRBJ2-2, the V gene TRBV6-1; 11 bases match TRBD1. The CDR3 contains 16 residues. Trimming at V came to 7 bases and at J to 7 bases, leaving 11 bases not matched to a gene. Per the germline V gene, CDR1 is MNHNS and CDR2 is SASEGT. As DNA, the CDR3 is TGTGCCAGCACCCGCGGACAGGGGGCGGTTGTCGGGGAGCTGTTTTCT. Encoded protein: CASTRGQGAVVGELFS.

The CDR3 DNA is TGCAGTGCTAAAGGTGGACAGGGTTGGGCGAACACTGAAGCTTTCTTT. Protein sequence: CSAKGGQGWANTEAFF. The V call is TRBV20-1, the J call TRBJ1-1; 8 bases fit TRBD1. V dropped 4 bases and J dropped 1; count of bases not matched to a gene: 11. This CDR3 has 16 amino acids. Germline values: CDR1 DFQATT, CDR2 SNEGSKA (reference sequence).

This clonotype was seen more than once but under ten times. V usage is TRBV2 and J usage is TRBJ1-2; D remains ambiguous. Deletions cut 3 bases from V and 7 bases from J, with 18 bases between. Per the germline V gene, CDR1 is SNHLY and CDR2 is FYNNEI. CDR3 length: 15 residues. The CDR3 DNA reads TGTGCCAGCAGTGATATAGTCTCGGGGAATCCTGGCTACACCTTC. This encodes CASSDIVSGNPGYTF.

J is TRBJ1-2 and V is TRBV19, with D tentatively TRBD1 (6 bases). Germline CDR1 and CDR2: LNHDA and SQIVND (reference sequence). V gave up 4 bases and J gave up 6 bases, with 18 bases separating them. This CDR3 contains 15 residues. The CDR3 DNA follows: TGTGCCAGTAGTAACCTCGGGGGCGCTTGGAATGGCTACACCTTC. It yields the protein CASSNLGGAWNGYTF.

This chain connects TRBV10-3 to TRBJ1-2; no clear D gene. Germline V CDR1 and CDR2: ENHRY, SYGVKD. Trimming pared 2 bases from V and 4 bases from J, leaving 8 bases between. CDR3 length equals 13 residues. CDR3 protein: CAISEDNIYGYTF. DNA of the CDR3: TGTGCCATCAGTGAGGATAACATCTATGGCTACACCTTC.

The chain couples TRBV7-6 to TRBJ2-5, with no clear D. Trimming pared 3 bases from V and 5 bases from J, leaving 7 bases between. Germline CDR1 reads SGHVS; CDR2 reads FNYEAQ. This CDR3 spans 12 amino acids. CDR3 sequence (DNA): TGTGCCAGCAGCTTTCTGGAGGAGACCCAGTACTTC. This gives the protein CASSFLEETQYF.

This clonotype came up a few times. The rearrangement joins TRBV20-1 to TRBJ2-7, with D perhaps matching TRBD2 (5 bases). V was cut by 2 bases and J by 1 base, with 12 bases left in between. This CDR3 has 14 residues. The V gene's germline CDR1 is DFQATT and CDR2 SNEGSKA (reference sequence). The CDR3 nucleotides are TGCAGTGCTAGAATGTTCGGGATGTCCTACGAGCAGTACTTC. It yields the protein CSARMFGMSYEQYF.

V and J are TRBV11-1 and TRBJ2-3; 8 bases fit TRBD2. CDR3 length: 16 residues. V trimming: 5 bases; J trimming: 2 bases; junction bases outside the gene matches: 9. Per germline, CDR1 SGHAT and CDR2 FQDESV (reference sequence). The CDR3 DNA is TGTGCCAGCAGCGCCAGGATAGCGGGGTTCACAGATACGCAGTATTTT. It yields the protein CASSARIAGFTDTQYF.

The chain couples TRBV20-1 to TRBJ2-7; 8 bases align to TRBD2. The CDR3 covers 15 residues. CDR1 is DFQATT and CDR2 is SNEGSKA in the germline V gene (reference sequence). V lost 3 bases and J lost 6; bases outside the gene matches: 13. The DNA of the CDR3 is TGCAGTGCTAGTAACGTTGGCAGCGGGAGTGGCGAGCAGTACTTC. Translation: CSASNVGSGSGEQYF.

This clonotype was recorded at least ten times. This chain uses TRBV5-4 with TRBJ2-1; 9 bases are a match to TRBD2. This CDR3 is built from 15 residues. Trimming took 2 bases from V and 7 from J; bases not matched to a gene: 7. Germline loops: CDR1 SGHNT, CDR2 YYREEE (reference sequence). CDR3 bases: TGTGCCAGCAGCTTAGCTAGCGGGGCTGCGAATGAGCAGTTCTTC. Translated, it gives CASSLASGAANEQFF.

This clonotype was observed many times. The rearrangement joins TRBV9 to TRBJ2-5; D is perhaps TRBD2 (5 bases). CDR1 and CDR2 (germline): SGDLS, YYNGEE. This CDR3 region has 18 residues. Trimming pared 3 bases from V and 3 bases from J, leaving 24 bases between. The CDR3 nucleotides read TGTGCCAGCAGCGAGGGCGACTTGAGAGCGGAGCCTAAAGAGACCCAGTACTTC. The encoded protein is CASSEGDLRAEPKETQYF.

This chain connects TRBV10-3 to TRBJ1-1; 8 bases agree with TRBD1. This CDR3 comprises 15 residues. J was trimmed by 7 bases and V by 10 bases; bases with no gene match: 17. CDR1 ENHRY and CDR2 SYGVKD come from the germline V gene. DNA for the CDR3: TGTGCCACCTTTGGGGGACAGGTTGTAACGAGTGAAGCTTTCTTT. It yields the protein CATFGGQVVTSEAFF.

The rearrangement uses TRBV20-1 and TRBJ1-1, with unresolved D. The length of the CDR3 is 15 residues. V shed 0 bases and J shed 0 bases, with 11 bases lying between them. Looked up from germline, CDR1 is DFQATT and CDR2 is SNEGSKA (reference sequence). In DNA, the CDR3 is TGCAGTGCTAGAGATCGCCGAAACATGAACACTGAAGCTTTCTTT. Protein product: CSARDRRNMNTEAFF.

This clonotype came up many times. V and J are TRBV13 and TRBJ2-4; TRBD2 might be the D (6 bases). Germline loops: CDR1 PRHDT, CDR2 FYEKMQ (reference sequence). Between the trimmed V and J ends, which lost 2 bases and 0 bases, there was a span of 14 bases. This CDR3 spans 17 amino acids. CDR3 in DNA: TGTGCCAGCAGCTTACTCGAGGCGGGACTAGCCAAAAACATTCAGTACTTC. As protein: CASSLLEAGLAKNIQYF.

About this clonotype: The conserved phenylalanine or tryptophan is not found at the CDR3 terminus, so this likely reflects a read error. The chain carries TRBV7-6 and TRBJ2-5; 8 positions match TRBD1. CDR3 length equals 12 residues. The germline V gene has CDR1 SGHVS and CDR2 FNYEAQ. Trimming took 10 bases from V and 7 from J; bases not matched to a gene: 8. In DNA, the CDR3 is TGTGCCAAGATAGACAGGGGAGGGACCCAGTACCTC. Amino acids: CAKIDRGGTQYL.

This clonotype was recorded a few times. The chain uses TRBV29-1 and TRBJ2-7, with D uncertain. Germline values: CDR1 SQVTM, CDR2 ANQGSEA. The V and J ends lost 6 bases and 7 bases respectively, with 19 bases between them. The CDR3 sequence is 13 residues long. DNA of the CDR3: TGCAGCGTCCTTCGGCAAAAGGTTGGGGAGCAGTACTTC. This translates into CSVLRQKVGEQYF.

The J gene is TRBJ2-7, the V gene TRBV5-1; TRBD1 might be the D (5 bases). The CDR3 contains 12 residues. Trimming shortened V by 7 bases and J by 1 base, and 9 bases separated the two germline ends. The germline CDR1 and CDR2 sequences are SGHRS and YFSETQ. CDR3 sequence reads: CASGAVSYEQYF. CDR3 sequence (DNA): TGCGCCAGCGGGGCCGTTTCCTACGAGCAGTACTTC.

CDR3 sequence (DNA): TGCAGTGCTCCCCGGGTGGGGAAGGGGGCCTACGAGCAGTACTTC. This encodes CSAPRVGKGAYEQYF. V is TRBV20-1 and J is TRBJ2-7, with a weak D call TRBD1 (6 bases). Trimming left V 5 bases short and J 2 bases short, with 19 bases between. The CDR3 extends over 15 amino acids. CDR1 is DFQATT, CDR2 SNEGSKA, per germline (reference sequence).

The rearrangement joins TRBV19 to TRBJ2-6; D gene unclear. The CDR3 contains 16 residues. The V and J ends lost 7 bases and 2 bases respectively, with 15 bases between them. Germline values: CDR1 LNHDA, CDR2 SQIVND (reference sequence). The CDR3 DNA follows: TGTGCCAGTACCACCCCCATGACTGCTGGGGCCAACGTCCTGACTTTC. It codes for CASTTPMTAGANVLTF.

This clonotype came up once. One end of the junction fails to match germline, which may point to a read error. The J gene is TRBJ1-3, the V gene TRBV7-9; tentatively, D is TRBD1 (5 bases). Germline loops: CDR1 SEHNR, CDR2 FQNEAQ (reference sequence). The CDR3 loop spans 14 amino acids. CDR3 sequence: CAGSQGTDGNTIYF. The CDR3 DNA reads TGTGCCGGCAGCCAAGGGACCGATGGAAACACCATATATTTT.

This chain connects TRBV25-1 to TRBJ1-6, with 7 bases fitting TRBD1. Germline CDR1 reads MGHDK; CDR2 reads SYGVNS. The CDR3 is made up of 16 amino acids. Trimming at V came to 0 bases and at J to 7 bases, leaving 6 bases not matched to a gene. The CDR3 sequence: CASSEYFGTANSPLHF. CDR3 coding DNA: TGTGCCAGCAGTGAATATTTCGGGACAGCGAATTCACCCCTCCACTTT.

V and J are TRBV25-1 and TRBJ2-3; D call uncertain. Germline values: CDR1 MGHDK, CDR2 SYGVNS. The ends were cut back, 6 bases at V and 6 bases at J, with 13 bases in the middle. The CDR3 is 13 amino acids. The CDR3 here is CASRHSDEDTQYF. CDR3 bases: TGTGCCAGCAGGCACAGCGATGAGGATACGCAGTATTTT.

The chain joins TRBV27 to TRBJ1-1; 7 positions match TRBD1. J was trimmed by 6 bases and V by 10 bases; bases with no gene match: 11. CDR3 length: 13 residues. Germline CDR1 is MNHEY and CDR2 is SMNVEV (reference sequence). CDR3 protein: CATSLTGASEAFF. The CDR3 DNA reads TGTGCCACCAGCTTAACAGGGGCTTCTGAAGCTTTCTTT.